The clone carrying this T cell receptor beta chain came up many times. Since a much larger clone is just one base distant, this may be a read error. The data were taken from a study of regulatory T cells in long-lasting Graves disease. Researchers made TCR beta libraries by using iRepertoire HTBI primers and running Arm-PCR on CDR3 regions. TCRdb reprocessed the multiplex PCR reads with MiXCR, giving one entry per CDR3 protein. The data contain some 220,000 distinct CDR3 sequences, around 20% of them singletons. Germline-derived CDR1 and CDR2 are SGHRS and YFSETQ. This CDR3 region has 12 residues. As to time point: newly diagnosed GD, antithyroid drugs for less than 3 months. Isolated PBMC RNA provided the starting material for the TCR library. These data were likewise used in another study, on T cells in Graves' hyperthyroidism and ophthalmopathy.

The sample consisted of peripheral blood mononuclear cells (PBMCs), taken at new diagnosis, from a patient treated with antithyroid drugs. V gene TRBV5-1 combines with J gene TRBJ1-1; D is undetermined. This sequence originates from a woman between 25 and 40 years old with Graves disease. The CDR3 DNA sequence: TGTGCCAGCAGCTTAAAGAACACTGAAGCTTTCTTT. This encodes CASSLKNTEAFF.